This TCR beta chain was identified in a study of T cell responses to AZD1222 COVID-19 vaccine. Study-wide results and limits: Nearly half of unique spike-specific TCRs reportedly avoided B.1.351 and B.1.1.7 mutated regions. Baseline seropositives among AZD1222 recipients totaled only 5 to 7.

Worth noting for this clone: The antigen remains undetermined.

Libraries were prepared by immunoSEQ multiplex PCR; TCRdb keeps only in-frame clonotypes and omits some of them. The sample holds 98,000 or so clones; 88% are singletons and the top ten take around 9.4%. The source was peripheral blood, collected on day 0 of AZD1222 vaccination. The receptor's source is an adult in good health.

The CDR3 protein is CASSLGVSWEQYF. The CDR3 DNA is TGTGCCAGCAGCCTAGGGGTGTCGTGGGAGCAGTACTTC. The V call is TRBV7-8, the J call TRBJ2-7; the D gene is possibly TRBD1 (5 bases). The V and J ends lost 5 bases and 7 bases respectively, with 15 bases between them. This CDR3 spans 13 amino acids. The germline CDR1 and CDR2 sequences are SGHVS and FQNEAQ. Full variable domain (outside the CDR3, taken from reference TRBV7-8 and TRBJ2-7): GAGVSQSPRYKVAKRGQDVALRCDPISGHVSLFWYQQALGQGPEFLTYFQNEAQLDKSGLPSDRFFAERPEGSVSTLKIQRTQQEDSAVYLCASSLGVSWEQYFGPGTRLTVT.